This TCR beta chain was sequenced during a study of blood T cells in healthy people across ages. After removal of 4 bases from V and 7 bases from J, the junction contained 8 bases not matched to a gene. In germline, CDR1 is MGHRA, CDR2 YSYEKL. There are 16 residues in the CDR3. Using a J-beta primer mix together with a sample-barcoded 5' primer, a second PCR was run for roughly 7 to 11 cycles. MiXCR, applied by TCRdb to the 5' RACE reads, yields one record per CDR3 protein. Altogether 550,000 to 650,000 distinct CDR3 sequences are present, about 27% being singletons, with the ten largest covering 3.6%. These same records also appear under a second study, on T cells of mothers and their children. In that study: Each donor was one of three healthy Caucasian mothers or one of their six children. The output of TCR recombination is shaped by thymic selection similarly in related and unrelated pairs.

The chain carries TRBV4-1 and TRBJ2-2, with 11 bases matching TRBD2. The material sequenced was blood. The TCR originated in a boy younger than 10 in good health. The CDR3 sequence: CASSREQTSGDGELFF. CDR3 coding DNA: TGCGCCAGCAGCCGCGAACAGACTAGCGGGGACGGGGAGCTGTTTTTT.